These 18 T cell receptor beta chains share one sample of origin, sequenced in a study of blood T cell repertoires in COVID-19 (dated by TCRdb to 2018 to 2021). Libraries were constructed by the immunoSEQ multiplex PCR assay. TCRdb took over this immuneACCESS table, retaining in-frame rearrangements with V and J assigned. Such tables are incomplete; in checked studies, under half of the missing clones stem from an unresolved V gene, and the remainder is unexplained. Present in this sample are approximately 160,000 clones, around 84% of which were seen just once. The ten largest clonotypes hold roughly a fifth of the sample. The source material was peripheral blood. The source is a woman aged 80 or over with acute or convalescent COVID-19.

The chain couples TRBV28 to TRBJ1-5, with D perhaps matching TRBD1 (6 bases). CDR3 length: 17 amino acids. The V end was cut by 2 bases, the J end by 0 bases, with 14 bases between. Germline V CDR1 and CDR2: MDHEN, SYDVKM. DNA for the CDR3: TGTGCCAGCAGTTTACCACAGGGAGCGTATAGCAATCAGCCCCAGCATTTT. It specifies CASSLPQGAYSNQPQHF.

This clone showed up just a few times. The same CDR3 is also encoded by other DNA sequences in this sample. The chain couples TRBV28 to TRBJ2-2; perhaps TRBD1 as D (7 bases). This CDR3 comprises 13 residues. V was shortened by 11 bases and J by 1 base, with 11 bases between the two germline ends. The germline V gene encodes CDR1 MDHEN and CDR2 SYDVKM. CDR3 nucleotide sequence: TGTGCCGGGAGGACAGGGAACACCGGGGAGCTGTTTTTT. It translates to CAGRTGNTGELFF.

In DNA, the CDR3 is TGTGCCAGCAGCTTAGGGGCGGGGAACACCGGGGAGCTGTTTTTT. It encodes CASSLGAGNTGELFF. This chain links TRBV7-9 with TRBJ2-2; tentatively, D is TRBD2 (5 bases). Looked up from germline, CDR1 is SEHNR and CDR2 is FQNEAQ (reference sequence). The CDR3 spans 15 residues. V was pared by 1 base and J by 1 base, with 7 bases between.

The genes are TRBV6-5 and TRBJ1-5, with 7 bases identical to TRBD1. CDR1 is MNHEY, CDR2 SVGAGI, per germline. This CDR3 is 13 amino acids long. J was trimmed by 9 bases and V by 6 bases; bases with no gene match: 8. The CDR3 loop reads CASRGTDYGPQHF. CDR3 DNA sequence: TGTGCCAGCAGGGGGACAGATTACGGGCCCCAGCATTTT.

This sequence joins TRBV28 and TRBJ2-7, with TRBD1 matching 8 bases. The CDR3 contains 15 residues. The V segment lost 5 bases and the J segment 3 bases; nucleotides outside the gene matches: 9. The germline gives CDR1 MDHEN, CDR2 SYDVKM. The CDR3 loop reads CASSLSGGSGYEQYF. CDR3 sequence (DNA): TGTGCCAGCAGTCTCTCAGGGGGCTCCGGCTACGAGCAGTACTTC. Full variable domain (missing parts from reference TRBV28 and TRBJ2-7): DVKVTQSSRYLVKRTGEKVFLECVQDMDHENMFWYRQDPGLGLRLIYFSYDVKMKEKGDIPEGYSVSREKKERFSLILESASTNQTSMYLCASSLSGGSGYEQYFGPGTRLTVT.

As for this clone: At one of its ends the junction is not consistent with the germline gene, which may arise from a read error. The J gene is TRBJ2-1, the V gene TRBV7-7; tentative D call: TRBD2 (5 bases). The CDR3 covers 15 residues. Germline-derived CDR1 and CDR2 are SSHAT and FNYEAQ (reference sequence). CDR3 region: CASSPLGSSYNEQFF. The CDR3 DNA is TGTGCTAGCAGCCCACTAGGGAGCTCCTACAATGAGCAGTTCTTC. Variable domain in full (rest from reference TRBV7-7 and TRBJ2-1): GAGVSQSPRYKVTKRGQDVTLRCDPISSHATLYWYQQALGQGPEFLTYFNYEAQPDKSGLPSDRFSAERPEGSISTLTIQRTEQRDSAMYRCASSPLGSSYNEQFFGPGTRLTVL.

This clone was seen only once. The rearrangement uses TRBV6-5 and TRBJ2-1; 9 bases line up with TRBD1. Trimming at V came to 4 bases and at J to 3 bases, leaving 1 base not matched to a gene. CDR3 size: 14 residues. The germline V gene has CDR1 MNHEY and CDR2 SVGAGI. The CDR3 spells CASSSGQGYNEQFF. Here the CDR3 DNA reads TGTGCCAGCAGTTCGGGACAGGGCTACAATGAGCAGTTCTTC.

In this sample, this clone turned up once. J is TRBJ1-4 and V is TRBV18; TRBD1 aligns across 10 bases. CDR3 length: 15 residues. The germline gives CDR1 KGHSH, CDR2 LQKENI. J gave up 8 bases and V 4 bases, and 7 bases lay outside the gene matches. The CDR3 nucleotides are TGTGCCAGCTCACTTCCGACAGGGGGCATCGAAAAACTGTTTTTT. Translation gives CASSLPTGGIEKLFF.

The V gene is TRBV11-2, the J gene TRBJ2-3; D uncertain. CDR1 is SGHAT and CDR2 is FQNNGV in the germline V gene. The CDR3 loop spans 12 amino acids. Trimming removed 3 bases at V and 4 bases at J, with 5 bases between. The DNA of the CDR3 is TGTGCCAGCAGCTTTTCCGCAGATACGCAGTATTTT. Translating it yields CASSFSADTQYF. The full variable domain, in which reference TRBV11-2 and TRBJ2-3 provide the parts outside the CDR3, is EAGVAQSPRYKIIEKRQSVAFWCNPISGHATLYWYQQILGQGPKLLIQFQNNGVVDDSQLPKDRFSAERLKGVDSTLKIQPAKLEDSAVYLCASSFSADTQYFGPGTRLTVL.

CDR3 sequence (DNA): TGTGCCAGCAGCTTTTCTTCGACTACCGGTGAGCAGTTCTTC. Amino acids: CASSFSSTTGEQFF. This chain joins TRBV5-6 and TRBJ2-1; tentative D call: TRBD2 (5 bases). Germline V CDR1 and CDR2: SGHDT, YYEEEE. This CDR3 is built from 14 residues. V dropped 2 bases and J dropped 9 bases, with 15 bases sitting between them.

This clone was detected once. V usage is TRBV24-1 and J usage is TRBJ2-1, with TRBD2 matching 12 bases. V dropped 6 bases and J dropped 4; count of bases not matched to a gene: 3. The germline CDR1 and CDR2 sequences are KGHDR and SFDVKD. The CDR3 contains 15 residues. The DNA of the CDR3 is TGTGCCACCAGTCAACTAGCGGGAGGATACAATGAGCAGTTCTTC. Its protein product is CATSQLAGGYNEQFF.

The V call is TRBV20-1, the J call TRBJ2-1; 14 bases line up with TRBD2. The germline V gene has CDR1 DFQATT and CDR2 SNEGSKA (reference sequence). The junction had 3 bases not matched to a gene; V was cut back by 3 bases and J by 5 bases. This CDR3 is built from 15 residues. CDR3 coding DNA: TGCAGTGCTAGTGGGACTAGCGGGAGACACAATGAGCAGTTCTTC. This gives the protein CSASGTSGRHNEQFF.

CDR3 in DNA: TGTGCCAGCAAACCCCCGGGACAGTTCCTATTGAATTCACCCCTCCACTTT. Translating gives CASKPPGQFLLNSPLHF. The V call is TRBV27, the J call TRBJ1-6; 7 positions match TRBD1. Germline-derived CDR1 and CDR2 are MNHEY and SMNVEV (reference sequence). The V gene end was trimmed by 7 bases and the J gene end by 7 bases; junction bases not matched to a gene: 16. The CDR3 length is 17 residues.

V and J are TRBV24-1 and TRBJ2-3; 11 bases are a match to TRBD1. Trimming took 4 bases from V and 3 from J; bases not matched to a gene: 5. Germline CDR1 KGHDR, CDR2 SFDVKD. The CDR3 has 16 amino acids. The chain's CDR3 is CATSDSGTGGTDTQYF. Written as DNA, the CDR3 is TGTGCCACCAGTGACAGTGGGACAGGGGGAACAGATACGCAGTATTTT.

The V gene is TRBV5-1, the J gene TRBJ2-3; 16 bases are a match to TRBD2. CDR3 size: 18 residues. Germline-derived CDR1 and CDR2 are SGHRS and YFSETQ. V dropped 1 base and J dropped 2; count of bases not matched to a gene: 4. The CDR3 region is CASSLMGLAGGNTDTQYF. Here the CDR3 DNA reads TGCGCCAGCAGCTTGATGGGACTAGCGGGAGGGAACACAGATACGCAGTATTTT.

The chain carries TRBV28 and TRBJ2-1; 9 positions match TRBD1. The V gene end was trimmed by 7 bases and the J gene end by 9 bases; junction bases not matched to a gene: 13. Germline loops: CDR1 MDHEN, CDR2 SYDVKM. This CDR3 is 15 amino acids long. CDR3 DNA sequence: TGTGCCAGCAACCCACAGGGGGCGCGGAGTTTTGAGCAGTTCTTC. Its translation is CASNPQGARSFEQFF.

The chain carries TRBV2 and TRBJ2-1, with 15 bases identical to TRBD2. Trimming took 6 bases from V and 4 from J; bases not matched to a gene: 10. The length of the CDR3 is 18 residues. Per the germline V gene, CDR1 is SNHLY and CDR2 is FYNNEI. The CDR3: CASRGGLAGGSPYNEQFF. CDR3 nucleotide sequence: TGTGCCAGCAGGGGGGGACTAGCGGGAGGCTCCCCATACAATGAGCAGTTCTTC.

The V call is TRBV11-1, the J call TRBJ1-1; D gene unclear. Germline V lookup: CDR1 SGHAT, CDR2 FQDESV (reference sequence). The CDR3 is 14 residues long. Trimming took 1 base from V and 4 from J, leaving 10 bases between them. The CDR3 DNA reads as TGTGCCAGCAGCTTAGAGATAGGAGGCACTGAAGCTTTCTTT. Its translation: CASSLEIGGTEAFF.